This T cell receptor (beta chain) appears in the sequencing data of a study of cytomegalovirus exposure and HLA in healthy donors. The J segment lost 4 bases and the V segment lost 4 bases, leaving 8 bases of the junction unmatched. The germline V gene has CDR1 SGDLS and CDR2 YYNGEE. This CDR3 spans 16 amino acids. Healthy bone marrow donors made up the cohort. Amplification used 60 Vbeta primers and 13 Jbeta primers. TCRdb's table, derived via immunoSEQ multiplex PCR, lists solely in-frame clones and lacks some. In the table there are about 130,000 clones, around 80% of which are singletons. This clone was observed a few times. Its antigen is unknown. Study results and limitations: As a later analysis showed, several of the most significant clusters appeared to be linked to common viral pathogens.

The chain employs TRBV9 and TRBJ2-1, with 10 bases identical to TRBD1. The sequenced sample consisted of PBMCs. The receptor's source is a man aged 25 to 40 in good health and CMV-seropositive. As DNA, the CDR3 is TGTGCCAGCAGCACGCCCGGGACAGGGGTGTACAATGAGCAGTTCTTC. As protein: CASSTPGTGVYNEQFF.